The 9 T cell receptor beta chains listed next were all sequenced from one sample in a study of T-cell reconstitution after alpha-beta-depleted transplantation in children. Unique molecular identifiers were used to barcode this TCRbeta library. TCRdb ran MiXCR on the PCR reads and lists one entry per CDR3 protein. This sample carries 250,000 to 350,000 distinct CDR3 sequences, over 20% of them seen once, and the ten largest clones take about 10%. The specimen comprised PBMCs, mostly from graft donor cells, sampled 180 days after TCRalphabeta/CD19-depleted stem cell transplant. The receptors come from a male patient between 5 and 17 years old who had a stem cell transplant for acute lymphoblastic leukemia, so the T cells may come from the graft donor.

The rearrangement uses TRBV6-1 and TRBJ1-1; D perhaps matches TRBD1 (5 bases). V shed 4 bases and J shed 4 bases, with 10 bases lying between them. Germline lookup yields CDR1 MNHNS and CDR2 SASEGT. The CDR3 sequence is 13 residues long. The CDR3 sequence: CASSGARVTEAFF. In nucleotides, the CDR3 is TGTGCCAGCAGTGGAGCCAGGGTCACTGAAGCTTTCTTT.

This chain joins TRBV12-3 or TRBV12-4 and TRBJ2-7; 7 nucleotides agree with TRBD2. The CDR3 runs 13 residues. With V trimmed by 7 bases and J by 1 base, 4 bases remained unmatched. CDR3 loop: CASTLAASYEQYF. The CDR3 DNA is TGTGCCAGCACCCTAGCGGCTTCCTACGAGCAGTACTTC.

This clonotype has only a few counts. V usage is TRBV20-1 and J usage is TRBJ2-3; 13 nucleotides align to TRBD2. The CDR3 has 16 residues. The germline gives CDR1 DFQATT, CDR2 SNEGSKA (reference sequence). Germline trimming cut 5 bases from V and 5 bases from J; bases unmatched to any gene: 10. As DNA, the CDR3 is TGCAGTGCTCGTCCGGGACTAGCGGGACCGCGAGATACGCAGTATTTT. Its protein product is CSARPGLAGPRDTQYF.

This clonotype is large within its sample. The chain combines TRBV3-1 with TRBJ2-7; TRBD2 might be the D (5 bases). The CDR3 is made up of 14 amino acids. V gave up 1 base and J gave up 7 bases, with 14 bases separating them. CDR1 is LGHDT, CDR2 YNNKEL, per germline (reference sequence). The CDR3 DNA is TGTGCCAGCAGCCAAGGACTACCAGACATGGAGCAGTACTTC. Its translation: CASSQGLPDMEQYF.

This chain connects TRBV20-1 to TRBJ1-1; a possible D gene is TRBD1 (6 bases). CDR1 is DFQATT and CDR2 is SNEGSKA in the germline V gene (reference sequence). CDR3 length: 11 residues. Trimming shortened V by 6 bases and J by 5 bases, and 10 bases separated the two germline ends. CDR3 in amino acids: CSASTGTEAFF. DNA for the CDR3: TGCAGTGCCTCCACAGGGACTGAAGCTTTCTTT.

The chain joins TRBV9 to TRBJ2-7, with D possibly being TRBD1 or TRBD2 (6 bases each). The germline CDR1 and CDR2 sequences are SGDLS and YYNGEE. V was trimmed by 0 bases and J by 3 bases, leaving 13 bases between them. The CDR3 has 15 amino acids. CDR3 loop: CASSVGGAPDYEQYF. As DNA, the CDR3 is TGTGCCAGCAGCGTAGGGGGGGCGCCGGACTACGAGCAGTACTTC.

This clonotype was seen a handful of times. The chain uses TRBV6-1 and TRBJ2-5, with D perhaps being TRBD1 or TRBD2 (5 bases each). The CDR3 has 13 amino acids. V shed 11 bases and J shed 1 base, with 14 bases lying between them. CDR1 and CDR2 (germline): MNHNS, SASEGT. The CDR3 is CAGRQGVQETQYF. CDR3 nucleotides: TGTGCCGGTCGGCAGGGAGTCCAAGAGACCCAGTACTTC.

Concerning this clonotype: A junction end diverges from the germline sequence, so it may reflect a read error. The J gene is TRBJ2-7, the V gene TRBV5-6; D is ambiguous. The CDR3 has 14 amino acids. Germline V gives CDR1 SGHDT, CDR2 YYEEEE. The CDR3 region is CAISPWLRSYEQYF. The CDR3 nucleotides are TGTGCCATCAGCCCCTGGCTAAGGTCCTACGAGCAGTACTTC.

This clonotype showed up just a few times. The chain couples TRBV21-1 to TRBJ1-2; TRBD1 was called by the table and not checked on the DNA. TRBV21-1 is designated a pseudogene. This CDR3 has 16 amino acids. CDR3 in amino acids: CASSTLRGVWRYGYTF. The CDR3 coding sequence is TGTGCCAGCAGCACCCTTAGGGGGGTCTGGAGATATGGCTACACCTTC.